The present T cell receptor beta chain was sequenced within a study of human T cells and chemical hapten exposure. Looking at the study overall: Application of 0.01% DPC to the upper back was done by patch test, with a reading at 6 days.

Time point noted: pre-sensitization, week 0. As for treatment: therapeutic diphenylcyclopropenone sensitization with weekly scalp DPC. TCRdb passed the RACE reads through MiXCR, listing each CDR3 protein once. The sample lists around 380,000 distinct CDR3 sequences, 5% to 6.5% occurring once. At least ten counts were recorded for this clonotype. The trim removed 6 bases at V and 4 bases at J, leaving 6 bases unmatched. The CDR3 loop spans 13 amino acids. Germline V gene sequence: CDR1 DFQATT, CDR2 SNEGSKA (reference sequence). Sequencing was performed on whole blood, taken in connection with sensitization to the hapten diphenylcyclopropenone (DPC). The rearrangement links TRBV20-1 to TRBJ2-4, with 7 bases that match TRBD1. This TCR came from a young woman with alopecia areata. Some clones in this sample may be carry-over from other donors' samples. The CDR3: CSASTGAKNIQYF. The CDR3 nucleotides are TGCAGTGCATCAACAGGGGCTAAAAACATTCAGTACTTC.